This T cell receptor beta chain stems from a study of cytomegalovirus exposure and HLA in healthy donors. Study results and caveats: It emerged from a later analysis that several of the most significant clusters appeared to be linked to common viral pathogens. Most TCRs appeared rarely, but some public TCRs recurred in many donors. A later analysis reportedly found fewer N-insertions in an Asian-associated ancestry cluster than the roughly 670-donor mean.

A multiplex PCR was run with 60 Vbeta primers and 13 Jbeta primers. Clones were sequenced by immunoSEQ multiplex PCR, and TCRdb holds only the in-frame ones, with some missing. The table records approximately 95,000 clones, nearly 80% of them present only once. This clone was counted a single time. Its matching antigen is unknown. Germline lookup yields CDR1 SGHVS and CDR2 FQNEAQ. The junction had 5 bases not matched to a gene; V was cut back by 5 bases and J by 2 bases. This CDR3 contains 14 residues. This TCR was recovered from a middle-aged woman in good health and CMV-seropositive. The sequencing input was PBMCs. The rearrangement uses TRBV7-8 and TRBJ2-5; TRBD2 matches at 7 bases. The CDR3 region is CASSGSSGQETQYF. In DNA, the CDR3 is TGTGCCAGCAGCGGATCTAGCGGACAAGAGACCCAGTACTTC.